This T cell receptor (beta chain) was sequenced during a study of T-cell memory formation after mild COVID-19. The study, taken as a whole, reports: The main location of contracting CD4+ clones was CM and EM, and that of contracting CD8+ clones was EMRA. Second-wave clones that peaked on day 37 lacked confirmed SARS-CoV-2 specificity.

This clonotype was counted between two and nine times. Its antigen is unknown. Trimming took off 4 bases at V and 6 bases at J, with 19 bases between the two ends. The V gene's germline CDR1 is SGHRS and CDR2 YFSETQ. The CDR3 covers 15 residues. The 5'RACE method, run with constant-segment primers, produced TCR alpha and TCR beta cDNA libraries (carrying sample barcodes and UMIs). MiXCR, applied by TCRdb to the 5' RACE reads, yields one record per CDR3 protein. The sample records 150,000 to 200,000 distinct CDR3 sequences, roughly 16% being singletons. What was sequenced was PBMCs or a T cell subset sorted from them (not recorded which). This chain connects TRBV5-1 to TRBJ1-1, with D hard to call. The sequence was obtained from an adult woman who had mild COVID-19 (a few samples of this study predate the infection). Cell type and time point are not known. The CDR3 bases are TGCGCCAGCAGCGTAGTCACGACTGAGACGGCTGAAGCTTTCTTT. Encoded protein: CASSVVTTETAEAFF.